This TCR beta chain stems from a study of radiotherapy plus CTLA-4 blockade in lung cancer. To note about this clone: What it binds is unknown.

Patients with chemo-refractory metastatic non-small-cell lung cancer received focal radiation plus CTLA-4 blockade with ipilimumab. The data were produced by immunoSEQ multiplex PCR, yet TCRdb's version contains in-frame clones alone and is incomplete. The data show 45,000 or so clones, approximately 70% seen once. Notes on the study in general: Clones derived from tumor TCRs expanded in blood after radiotherapy plus ipilimumab. Per reports, early blood T cell clone dynamics, plus interferon-beta, forecast response most strongly.

V was pared by 4 bases and J by 4 bases, with 7 bases between. Germline V gene data show CDR1 as SEHNR and CDR2 as FQNEAQ (reference sequence). This CDR3 has 12 residues. The source is a human donor with non-small cell lung cancer who had a complete response to radiotherapy plus ipilimumab. Sample: peripheral blood, taken from a patient treated with radiotherapy plus ipilimumab. The gene calls are TRBV7-9 and TRBJ1-1, with no clear D. The CDR3 protein is CASSWAGTEAFF. As DNA, the CDR3 is TGTGCCAGCAGCTGGGCGGGCACTGAAGCTTTCTTT. Drawing the rest from reference TRBV7-9 and TRBJ1-1, the complete variable domain is DTGVSQNPRHKITKRGQNVTFRCDPISEHNRLYWYRQTLGQGPEFLTYFQNEAQLEKSRLLSDRFSAERPKGSFSTLEIQRTEQGDSAMYLCASSWAGTEAFFGQGTRLTVV.